This T cell receptor beta chain was recovered during a study of memory CD4+ T cells and cytomegalovirus serostatus. About the study: This sample comes from healthy Belgian adults, fewer than 10 CMV seropositive, approximately 25 seronegative. Whole-study findings and limits: Of 150 to 200 reported CMV TCRbeta sequences, some 70 were found in memory CD4+ repertoires. CMV serostatus prediction reached median AUC 0.95, or 0.91 with US-trained model.

The sort gate was single viable CD3+CD4+CD8-CD45RO+ cells for memory CD4+ T cells. Only in-frame clones appear in the TCRdb table, and some are missing; sequencing was by immunoSEQ multiplex PCR. Of approximately 40,000 clones in the sample, approximately 80% were seen once. In regard to this clone: Its specificity is unknown.

The sequence derives from an adult in good health and CMV-seronegative. The sample comprised memory CD4+ T cells from blood.

The chain's CDR3 is CASSPRGGIYF. As DNA, the CDR3 is TGTGCCAGCAGTCCTAGGGGTGGCATATATTTT. The chain is built from TRBV7-9 and TRBJ1-3; TRBD1 might be the D (5 bases). The CDR3 is made up of 11 amino acids. Germline-derived CDR1 and CDR2 are SEHNR and FQNEAQ (reference sequence). Trimming cost V 6 bases and J 12 bases, with 12 bases left between them.